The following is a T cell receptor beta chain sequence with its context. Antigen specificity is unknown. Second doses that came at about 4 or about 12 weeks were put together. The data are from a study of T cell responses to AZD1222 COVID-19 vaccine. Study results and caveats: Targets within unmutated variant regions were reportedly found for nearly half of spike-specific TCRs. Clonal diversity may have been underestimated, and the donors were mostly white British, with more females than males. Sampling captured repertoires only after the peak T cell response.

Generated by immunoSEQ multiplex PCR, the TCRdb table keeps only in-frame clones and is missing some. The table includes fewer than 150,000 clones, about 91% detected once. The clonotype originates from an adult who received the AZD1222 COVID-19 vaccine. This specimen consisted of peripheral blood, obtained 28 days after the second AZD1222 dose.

CDR3 in amino acids: CATLDRGGINYGYTF. The DNA of the CDR3 is TGTGCCACCTTAGACAGAGGGGGAATCAACTATGGCTACACCTTC. V usage is TRBV6-5 and J usage is TRBJ1-2, with D maybe TRBD1 (6 bases). Deletions cut 10 bases from V and 2 bases from J, with 20 bases between. Germline V gene lookup returns CDR1 MNHEY and CDR2 SVGAGI. The CDR3 covers 15 residues.